This T cell receptor beta chain is from a study of Ad26.COV2.S vaccination and SARS-CoV-2 variants (dated by TCRdb to the early 2020s). Regarding the complete study: Vaccine-arm donors came from COV1001, a multicentre, randomized, double-blind, placebo-controlled phase I-IIa trial of Ad26.COV2.S in healthy adults. Ad26.COV2.S was administered intramuscularly at a dose of 5x10^10 or 1x10^11 viral particles, either as one shot or as two shots given 56 days apart. TCRbeta repertoire sequencing served as the tool for gauging how specific and how broad the SARS-CoV-2-reactive T cell receptors were following Ad26.COV2.S vaccination. A total of approximately 30 samples were included in the TCR-sequenced set, comprising roughly 20 Ad26.COV2.S vaccine recipients, 5 placebo recipients and 8 SARS-CoV-2 convalescent individuals. Trial participants were randomized into five groups of five, in which low-dose or high-dose Ad26.COV2.S was given once or twice, or placebo was given on both occasions. Blinding of investigators to trial group allocation was maintained during experiments and outcome assessment.

The immunoSEQ Assay was used to sequence TCRbeta CDR3 regions. After extraction, genomic DNA underwent amplification by bias-controlled multiplex PCR, followed by high-throughput sequencing. The study's processing was this. Collapsing and filtering of sequences were performed to quantify the absolute abundance of each unique TCRbeta CDR3 region. T cell fraction was estimated by normalizing TCRbeta template counts to usable DNA, which was measured by amplifying reference genes present in all nucleated cells. Repertoire TCRs were annotated as SARS-CoV-2-specific by exact matching of V gene, CDR3 amino acid sequence and J gene to a known reactive TCR set. MIRA supplied the reference SARS-CoV-2 TCR set, which was filtered for enrichment in COVID-19-positive ImmuneCODE repertoires so that public or cross-reactive TCRs were removed. Drawing on the MIRA antigens, annotated TCRs were analysed further at the level of specific ORF or position within ORF. Breadth was defined as annotated unique rearrangements over total unique productive rearrangements; depth was the summed frequency of those rearrangements. Group comparisons of TCR breadth used two-sided Wilcoxon rank-sum tests. TCRdb holds this immuneACCESS table with in-frame rearrangements only. Some clones are missing; in checked studies, unresolved V genes explain under half, and the rest has no known cause. D and trimming were read from the DNA, whereas the V and J calls and clone size are those reported in that table. The sample data list about 460,000 clones, and 80% to 90% of these were observed just once. The ten largest clonotypes hold over 1.5% of the sample.

The intended sense of this specimen's treatment or condition label: around 19 received Ad26.COV2.S at low or high dose, single or two shots; roughly 5 received placebo; per-sample allocation not given. For vaccine and placebo recipients, repertoires were sequenced using samples collected on day 63 after the first injection. In Cohort 1b, about two dozen adults aged 18-55 years were enrolled at a single site in Boston, USA, between 29 July and 7 August 2020. Ad26.COV2.S was a replication-incompetent adenovirus type 26 vector that expressed a prefusion-stabilized SARS-CoV-2 spike protein derived from the original Wuhan strain. A remark on this clone: No antigen is known for it. Per-nucleotide qualities are absent, and no much larger clonotype sits a single base away.

What the research found in general, with its limitations: Substantial breadth of spike-specific CD8+ and CD4+ T cell responses was reported after vaccination. Vaccine and placebo recipients had similar non-spike TCR breadth, a finding consistent with the vaccine containing only spike. The study was not powered for comparison of responses between vaccine doses or regimens. Higher spike-specific TCR breadth was observed in Ad26.COV2.S recipients than in placebo recipients (P = 0.0014). The authors noted that total T cell responses may have been underestimated by the TCR breadth and depth analyses.

Spanning cysteine to phenylalanine, the CDR3 consists of 13 amino acids. CDR3 DNA only is kept here, 39 bases in frame from base 1. CDR1 and CDR2 (LNHDA, SQIVND) derive from the germline V gene (reference sequence). V has 5 bases trimmed and J has 9 bases trimmed; junction bases matching no gene number 7. This clonotype was obtained from a person between 18 and 59 years old who received the Ad26.COV2.S COVID-19 vaccine or a placebo. The sequencing used peripheral blood, collected in a trial of Ad26.COV2.S vaccine versus placebo. The chain is made from TRBV19 and TRBJ2-1, with TRBD2 identical over 7 junction bases. The CDR3 has the sequence CASSWAGVTEQFF. The bases are TGTGCCAGTAGTTGGGCGGGGGTCACTGAGCAGTTCTTC.